The next 5 T cell receptor beta chains were all read from a single sample in a study of CD8+CD57+ T cells in acquired aplastic anemia. Before being chosen for sequencing, patients had shown CD8+CD57+ cell expansion by flow cytometry. The template for TCR beta VDJ and CDR3 sequence profiling was genomic DNA. TCRdb itself ran the reads through MiXCR, one entry per CDR3 protein. Here the sample spans 150,000 to 200,000 distinct CDR3 sequences, around 48% being singletons. Material: sorted CD4+, CD8+, or CD8+CD57+ T cells (not recorded which) from PBMCs. Receptors originate from a human donor with aplastic anemia.

This clonotype has ten or more counts. The chain links TRBV12-3 or TRBV12-4 to TRBJ1-5; 8 bases agree with TRBD1. V lost 7 bases and J lost 0; bases outside the gene matches: 8. This CDR3 is 16 amino acids long. The CDR3 is CASTIGTGYSNQPQHF. CDR3 DNA: TGTGCCAGCACAATAGGGACAGGTTATAGCAATCAGCCCCAGCATTTT.

This clonotype was observed at least ten times. V usage is TRBV7-9 and J usage is TRBJ2-3; D gene ambiguous. The CDR3 runs to 14 residues. The V and J ends lost 2 bases and 4 bases respectively, with 10 bases between them. In germline, CDR1 is SEHNR, CDR2 FQNEAQ (reference sequence). CDR3: CASSLQESADTQYF. The CDR3 region has the DNA TGTGCCAGCAGCTTACAAGAATCTGCAGATACGCAGTATTTT. The entire variable domain, with the rest obtained from reference TRBV7-9 and TRBJ2-3, is as follows: DTGVSQNPRHKITKRGQNVTFRCDPISEHNRLYWYRQTLGQGPEFLTYFQNEAQLEKSRLLSDRFSAERPKGSFSTLEIQRTEQGDSAMYLCASSLQESADTQYFGPGTRLTVL.

This clonotype was seen only once. The chain links TRBV13 to TRBJ1-5; D perhaps matches TRBD1 (5 bases). CDR3 length: 16 amino acids. The V end was cut by 3 bases, the J end by 0 bases, with 12 bases between. The germline V gene has CDR1 PRHDT and CDR2 FYEKMQ (reference sequence). CDR3 sequence reads: CASSLGGDHSNQPQHF. CDR3 nucleotide sequence: TGTGCCAGCAGCTTGGGGGGAGACCATAGCAATCAGCCCCAGCATTTT. The whole variable domain, remainder taken from reference TRBV13 and TRBJ1-5, is AAGVIQSPRHLIKEKRETATLKCYPIPRHDTVYWYQQGPGQDPQFLISFYEKMQSDKGSIPDRFSAQQFSDYHSELNMSSLELGDSALYFCASSLGGDHSNQPQHFGDGTRLSIL.

Of note for this clonotype: At one end the junction does not follow the germline gene, possibly because of a read error. The V and J genes are TRBV10-2 and TRBJ2-7, with 10 bases that match TRBD2. The CDR3 extends over 15 amino acids. The germline V gene encodes CDR1 WSHSY and CDR2 SAAADI. CDR3 DNA: TGTGCCAGCAGTTACTCAGCGGGAGGGCCCTACGAGCAGTACTTC. Translation: CASSYSAGGPYEQYF.

This chain joins TRBV10-3 and TRBJ2-1; D is uncertain. The length of the CDR3 is 16 residues. The germline CDR1 and CDR2 sequences are ENHRY and SYGVKD. Trimming shortened V by 3 bases and J by 2 bases, and 14 bases separated the two germline ends. The CDR3 here is CAISESLTAAYNEQFF. In DNA form, the CDR3 reads TGTGCCATCAGTGAATCACTAACGGCGGCCTACAATGAGCAGTTCTTC.